This T cell receptor beta chain derives from a study of T cell repertoires in cytomegalovirus infection. Study-wide context: Alongside well-studied HLA-B-restricted CMV epitopes, recently identified HLA-C-restricted CMV epitopes were also used.

This CDR3 has 16 residues. V was cut by 3 bases and J by 0 bases, with 14 bases left in between. Germline V gene lookup returns CDR1 KGHSH and CDR2 LQKENI. TCRdb passed the reads through MiXCR, listing each CDR3 protein once. The sample holds about 110,000 distinct CDR3 sequences, around 29% seen once. About this clonotype: Its antigen is unknown.

The sequences come from CD8+ T cells from cultured PBMCs, collected from culture after CMV antigen stimulation. This receptor was obtained from a human donor in good health (CMV status not recorded). Some clones in this sample may be carry-over from other donors' samples. The V call is TRBV18, the J call TRBJ1-1, with D perhaps matching TRBD1 (6 bases). CDR3 DNA sequence: TGTGCCAGCTCACCGCAAGGGGGGCTTTTGAACACTGAAGCTTTCTTT. Translation gives CASSPQGGLLNTEAFF.